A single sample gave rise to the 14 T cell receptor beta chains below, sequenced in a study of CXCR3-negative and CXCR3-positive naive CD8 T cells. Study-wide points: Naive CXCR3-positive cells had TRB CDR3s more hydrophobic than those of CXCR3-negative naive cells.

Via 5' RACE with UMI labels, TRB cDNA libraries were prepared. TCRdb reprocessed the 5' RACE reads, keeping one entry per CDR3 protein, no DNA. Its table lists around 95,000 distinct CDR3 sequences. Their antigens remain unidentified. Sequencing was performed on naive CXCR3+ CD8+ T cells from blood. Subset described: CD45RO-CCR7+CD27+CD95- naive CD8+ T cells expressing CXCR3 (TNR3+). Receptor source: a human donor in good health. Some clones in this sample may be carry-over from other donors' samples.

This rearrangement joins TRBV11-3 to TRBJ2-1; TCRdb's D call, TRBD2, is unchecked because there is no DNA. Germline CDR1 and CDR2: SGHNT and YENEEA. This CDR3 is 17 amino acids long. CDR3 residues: CASSLDYGTSGYNEQFF.

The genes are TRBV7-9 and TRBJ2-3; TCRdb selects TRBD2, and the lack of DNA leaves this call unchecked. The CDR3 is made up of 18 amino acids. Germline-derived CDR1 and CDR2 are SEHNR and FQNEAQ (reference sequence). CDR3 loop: CASHLLGLAGASTDTQYF.

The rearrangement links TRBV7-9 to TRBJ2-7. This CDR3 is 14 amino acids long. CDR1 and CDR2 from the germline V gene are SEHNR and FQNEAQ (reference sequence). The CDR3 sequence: CASSFESREFEQYF.

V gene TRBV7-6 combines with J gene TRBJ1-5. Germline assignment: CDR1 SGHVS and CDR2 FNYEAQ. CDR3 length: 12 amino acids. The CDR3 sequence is CASSLPSQPQHF.

This chain's CDR3 is CATSRGRVAYEQYF. The chain combines TRBV15 with TRBJ2-7. Germline V gives CDR1 LNHNV, CDR2 YYDKDF (reference sequence). The CDR3 totals 14 residues.

The CDR3: CSARVGETSTDTQYF. The rearrangement joins TRBV20-1 to TRBJ2-3. Germline V gives CDR1 DFQATT, CDR2 SNEGSKA (reference sequence). The CDR3 loop spans 15 amino acids.

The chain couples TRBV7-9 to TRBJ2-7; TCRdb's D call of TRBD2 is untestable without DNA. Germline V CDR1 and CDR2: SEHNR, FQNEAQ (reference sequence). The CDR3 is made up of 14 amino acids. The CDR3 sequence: CASSFRAGVYEQYF.

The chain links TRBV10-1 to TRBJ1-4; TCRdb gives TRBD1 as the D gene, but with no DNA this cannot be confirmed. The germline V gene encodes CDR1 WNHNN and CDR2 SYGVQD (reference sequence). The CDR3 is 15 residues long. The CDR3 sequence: CASSDHHRPWGKLFF.

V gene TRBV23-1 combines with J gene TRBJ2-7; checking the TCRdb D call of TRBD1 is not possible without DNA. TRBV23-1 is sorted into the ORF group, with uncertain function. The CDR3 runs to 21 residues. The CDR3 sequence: CASSQLTGTGGARRVTYEQYF.

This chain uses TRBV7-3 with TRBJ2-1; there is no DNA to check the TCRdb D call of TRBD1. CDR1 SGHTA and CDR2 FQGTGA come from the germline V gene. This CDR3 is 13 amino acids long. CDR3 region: CASSPGSDNEQFF.

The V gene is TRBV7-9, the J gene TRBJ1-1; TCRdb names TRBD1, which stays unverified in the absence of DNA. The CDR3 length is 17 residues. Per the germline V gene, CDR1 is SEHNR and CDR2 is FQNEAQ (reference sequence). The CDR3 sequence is CASSSRGGQGMNTEAFF.

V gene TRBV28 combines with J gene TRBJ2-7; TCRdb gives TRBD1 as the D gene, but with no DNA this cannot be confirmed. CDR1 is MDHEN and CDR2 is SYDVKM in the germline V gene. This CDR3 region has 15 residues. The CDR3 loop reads CASSLSPSLSYEQYF.

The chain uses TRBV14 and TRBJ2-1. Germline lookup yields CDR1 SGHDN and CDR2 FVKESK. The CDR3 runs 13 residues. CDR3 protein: CASSQGSYNEQFF. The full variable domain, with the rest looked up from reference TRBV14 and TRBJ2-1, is EAGVTQFPSHSVIEKGQTVTLRCDPISGHDNLYWYRRVMGKEIKFLLHFVKESKQDESGMPNNRFLAERTGGTYSTLKVQPAELEDSGVYFCASSQGSYNEQFFGPGTRLTVL.

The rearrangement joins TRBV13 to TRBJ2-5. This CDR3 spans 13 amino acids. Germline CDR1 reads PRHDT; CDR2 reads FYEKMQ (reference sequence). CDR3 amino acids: CASSPSYQETQYF.